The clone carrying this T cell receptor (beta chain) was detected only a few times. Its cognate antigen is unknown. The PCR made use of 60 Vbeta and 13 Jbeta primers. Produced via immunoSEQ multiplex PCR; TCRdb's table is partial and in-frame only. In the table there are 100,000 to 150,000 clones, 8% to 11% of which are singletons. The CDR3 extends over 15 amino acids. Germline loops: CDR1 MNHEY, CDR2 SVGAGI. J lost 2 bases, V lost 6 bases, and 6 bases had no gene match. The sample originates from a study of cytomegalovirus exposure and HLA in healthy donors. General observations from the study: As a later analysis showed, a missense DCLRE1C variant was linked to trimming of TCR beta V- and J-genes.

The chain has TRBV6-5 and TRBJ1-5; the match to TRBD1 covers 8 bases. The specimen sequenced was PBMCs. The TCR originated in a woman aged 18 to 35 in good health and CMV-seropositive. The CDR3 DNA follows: TGTGCCAGCAGCTTAGGACAGGGTGGCAATCAGCCCCAGCATTTT. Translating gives CASSLGQGGNQPQHF.